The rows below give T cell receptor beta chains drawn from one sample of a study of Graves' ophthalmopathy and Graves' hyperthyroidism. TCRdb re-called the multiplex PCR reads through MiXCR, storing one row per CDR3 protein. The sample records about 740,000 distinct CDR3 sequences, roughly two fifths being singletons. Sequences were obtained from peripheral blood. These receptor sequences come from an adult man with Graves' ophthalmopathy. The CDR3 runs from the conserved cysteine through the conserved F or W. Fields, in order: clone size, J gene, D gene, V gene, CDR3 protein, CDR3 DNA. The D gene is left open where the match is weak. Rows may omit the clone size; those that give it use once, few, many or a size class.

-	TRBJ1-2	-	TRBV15	CASSSVTNYGYTF	TGTGCCAGCAGCTCTGTGACGAACTATGGCTACACCTTC
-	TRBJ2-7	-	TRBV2	CASRTQSSSYEQYF	TGTGCCAGCAGGACCCAAAGCTCCTCCTACGAGCAGTACTTC
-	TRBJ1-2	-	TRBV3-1	CASSLRQTHYGYTF	TGTGCCAGCAGCCTACGACAGACACACTATGGCTACACCTTC
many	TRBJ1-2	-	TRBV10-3	CAISVGQGKSYGYTF	TGTGCCATCAGTGTCGGGCAGGGGAAGTCGTATGGCTACACCTTC
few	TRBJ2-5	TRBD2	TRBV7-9	CASLTGTSGGRQYF	TGTGCCAGCCTCACCGGGACTAGCGGGGGCCGGCAGTACTTC
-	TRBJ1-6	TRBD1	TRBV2	CASSLLSDRESPLHF	TGTGCCAGCTCACTACTATCGGACAGGGAATCACCCCTCCACTTT
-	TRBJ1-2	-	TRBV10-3	CAISSEGIAGYTF	TGTGCCATCAGCTCGGAGGGGATCGCGGGCTACACCTTC
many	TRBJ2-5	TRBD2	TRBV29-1	CSVADGEGTQYF	TGCAGCGTTGCTGACGGGGAGGGGACCCAGTACTTC
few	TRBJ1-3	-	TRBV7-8	CASSPAVMTGNTIYF	TGTGCCAGCAGCCCAGCGGTAATGACTGGAAACACCATATATTTT
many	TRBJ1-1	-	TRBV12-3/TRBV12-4	CASSRGAGASNTEAFF	TGTGCCAGCAGTCGTGGCGCTGGGGCATCGAACACTGAAGCTTTCTTT
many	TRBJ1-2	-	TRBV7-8	CASSLGGDNYGYTF	TGTGCCAGCAGCTTAGGAGGGGACAACTATGGCTACACCTTC
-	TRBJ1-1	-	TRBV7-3	CASSLQTGTGEAFF	TGTGCCAGCAGCTTACAGACTGGGACCGGTGAGGCTTTCTTT
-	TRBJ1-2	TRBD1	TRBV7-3	CASSLDRTYGFTF	TGTGCCAGCAGTTTGGACAGGACCTATGGCTTCACCTTC
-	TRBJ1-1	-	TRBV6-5	CASSPVGVNTEAFF	TGTGCCAGCAGTCCGGTTGGGGTGAACACTGAAGCTTTCTTT
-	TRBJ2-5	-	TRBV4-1	CASSQDIGGGGTQYF	TGCGCCAGCAGCCAAGATATTGGGGGAGGCGGGACCCAGTACTTC
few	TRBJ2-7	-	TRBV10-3	CASSEWLRANF	TGTGCCAGCAGTGAGTGGCTCAGGGCGAACTTC
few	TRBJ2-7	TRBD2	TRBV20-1	CSARRGGGGAYEQYF	TGCAGTGCTAGAAGGGGCGGGGGGGGAGCCTACGAGCAGTACTTC
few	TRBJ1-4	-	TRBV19	CASRRRVGREKLFF	TGTGCCAGTAGAAGGAGGGTAGGGCGGGAAAAACTGTTTTTT
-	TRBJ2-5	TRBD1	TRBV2	CASRRQGDQPQYF	TGTGCCAGCAGACGACAGGGAGATCAGCCCCAGTACTTC
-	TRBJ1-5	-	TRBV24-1	CASSSQGPQHF	TGTGCCAGCAGTTCCCAGGGGCCCCAGCATTTT
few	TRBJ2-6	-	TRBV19	CASSYYGQTSGANVLTF	TGTGCCAGTAGTTATTACGGGCAGACCTCTGGGGCCAACGTCCTGACTTTC
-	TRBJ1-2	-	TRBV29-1	CSVAGQSNYGYTF	TGCAGCGTTGCTGGACAGTCTAACTATGGCTACACCTTC
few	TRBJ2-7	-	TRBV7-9	CASSLWGGGGEQYF	TGTGCCAGCAGCTTGTGGGGAGGCGGAGGCGAGCAGTACTTC
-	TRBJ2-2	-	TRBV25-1	CASSLAFQGGGTGELFF	TGTGCCAGCAGCTTGGCCTTTCAGGGAGGCGGCACCGGGGAGCTGTTTTTT
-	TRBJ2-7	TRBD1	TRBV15	CASSRAGTGEQYF	TGTGCCAGCAGTCGTGCAGGGACAGGCGAGCAGTACTTC
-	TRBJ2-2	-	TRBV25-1	CASSQDGLTTGEPFF	TGTGCCAGCAGCCAAGATGGACTAACCACCGGGGAGCCGTTTTTT
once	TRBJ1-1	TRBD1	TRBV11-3	CASRKPGQGSLGEAFF	TGTGCCAGCAGGAAACCGGGACAGGGGAGTCTCGGTGAAGCTTTCTTT
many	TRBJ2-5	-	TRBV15	CATSRDRGLGETQYF	TGTGCCACCAGCAGAGATCGAGGACTCGGGGAGACCCAGTACTTC
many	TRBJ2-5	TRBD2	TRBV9	CASSVGVAGKETQYF	TGTGCCAGCAGCGTAGGCGTAGCGGGGAAGGAGACCCAGTACTTC
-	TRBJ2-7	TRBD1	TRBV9	CASSSTGTGGSYEQYF	TGTGCCAGCAGCTCTACCGGGACAGGGGGGTCCTACGAGCAGTACTTC
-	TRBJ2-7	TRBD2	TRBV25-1	CASSLCPSGNSYEQYF	TGTGCCAGCAGCTTGTGTCCTAGCGGGAACTCCTACGAGCAGTACTTC
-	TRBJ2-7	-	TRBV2	CASSEWDSQYF	TGTGCCAGCAGTGAATGGGATTCCCAGTACTTC
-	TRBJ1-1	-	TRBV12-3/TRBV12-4	CASTPGVVTEAFF	TGTGCCAGCACCCCAGGGGTTGTCACTGAAGCTTTCTTT
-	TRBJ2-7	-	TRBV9	CASSARGIPHHEQYF	TGTGCCAGCAGCGCTCGAGGGATACCCCACCACGAGCAGTACTTC
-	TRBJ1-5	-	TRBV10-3	CATSEGNTGEPQHF	TGTGCCACATCTGAGGGGAACACCGGGGAGCCCCAGCATTTT
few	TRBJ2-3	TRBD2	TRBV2	CASSGTSGGRTDTQYF	TGTGCCAGCAGTGGGACTAGCGGGGGACGCACAGATACGCAGTATTTT
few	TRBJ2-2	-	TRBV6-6	CASSTGSRELFF	TGTGCCAGCAGTACAGGTTCCCGGGAGCTGTTTTTT
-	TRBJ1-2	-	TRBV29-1	CSQGYRDVDGYTF	TGCAGCCAAGGTTACAGAGACGTGGATGGCTACACCTTC
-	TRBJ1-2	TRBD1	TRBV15	CAGQVLYGYTF	TGTGCCGGACAGGTCCTCTATGGCTACACCTTC
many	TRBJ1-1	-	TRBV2	CASSDWGGEAFF	TGTGCCAGCAGTGACTGGGGTGGTGAAGCTTTCTTT